The text below deals with one T cell receptor beta chain. In TCRdb, the PCR reads were re-called with MiXCR into one record per CDR3 protein. The sample lists tens of thousands of distinct CDR3 sequences, about 49% occurring once. These data are taken from a study of CDR3 diversity in severe acne. Sequencing was done on a sample of blood. This sequence originates from a male donor with severe acne vulgaris.

CDR3 bases: TGTGCCAGCAGCTTAGCGTGGGGGAAAACCTACGAGCAGTACTTC. Translating it yields CASSLAWGKTYEQYF. This chain connects TRBV7-9 to TRBJ2-7; the D gene could be TRBD1 or TRBD2 (5 bases each). CDR3 length: 15 residues. V was pared by 0 bases and J by 2 bases, with 11 bases between. In germline, CDR1 is SEHNR, CDR2 FQNEAQ (reference sequence).